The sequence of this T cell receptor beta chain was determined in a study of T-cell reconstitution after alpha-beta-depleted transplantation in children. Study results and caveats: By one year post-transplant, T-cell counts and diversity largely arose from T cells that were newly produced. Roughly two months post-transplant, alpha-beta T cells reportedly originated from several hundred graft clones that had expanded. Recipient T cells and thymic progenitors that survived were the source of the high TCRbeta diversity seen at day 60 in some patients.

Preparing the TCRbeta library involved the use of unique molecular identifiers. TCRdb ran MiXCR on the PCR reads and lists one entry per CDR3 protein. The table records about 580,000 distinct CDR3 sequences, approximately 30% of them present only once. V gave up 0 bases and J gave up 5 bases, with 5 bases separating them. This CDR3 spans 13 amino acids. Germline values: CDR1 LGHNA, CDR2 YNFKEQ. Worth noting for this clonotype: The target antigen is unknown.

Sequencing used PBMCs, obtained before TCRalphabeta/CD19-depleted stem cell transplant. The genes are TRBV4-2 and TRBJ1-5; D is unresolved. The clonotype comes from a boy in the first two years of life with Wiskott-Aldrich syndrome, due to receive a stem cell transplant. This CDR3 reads CASSQEQDQPQHF. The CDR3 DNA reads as TGTGCCAGCAGCCAAGAACAAGATCAGCCCCAGCATTTT.